The rows below give T cell receptor beta chains drawn from one sample of a study of shared clonotypes between healthy human individuals. The method was immunoSEQ multiplex PCR; TCRdb's version includes in-frame clones alone and lacks a portion of them. The sample lists roughly 1,000,000 clones, 75% to 80% occurring once. The source material was memory CD4+ T cells from PBMCs. These receptors all stem from a man aged 18 to 30 in good health. Some clones in this sample may be carry-over from other donors' samples. Both conserved end residues are part of each CDR3. A D gene is named only where the DNA matches it firmly. Only some rows state a clone size, as once, few, many or a class for expanded clones.

D: .; V: TRBV11-2; J: TRBJ2-5; size: .; CDR3: CASSPGRETQYF; DNA: TGTGCCAGCAGCCCAGGGAGGGAGACCCAGTACTTC
D: TRBD1; V: TRBV6-5; J: TRBJ1-2; size: .; CDR3: CASSYSDRGGYGYTF; DNA: TGTGCCAGCAGTTACTCGGACAGGGGCGGGTATGGCTACACCTTC
D: .; V: TRBV7-9; J: TRBJ2-1; size: .; CDR3: CASSSSRRLDEQFF; DNA: TGTGCCAGCAGCTCGTCCAGGCGGTTGGATGAGCAGTTCTTC
D: TRBD1; V: TRBV2; J: TRBJ2-7; size: once; CDR3: CASRPGQGDYEQYF; DNA: TGTGCCAGCAGGCCGGGACAGGGAGACTACGAGCAGTACTTC
D: .; V: TRBV7-3; J: TRBJ2-1; size: .; CDR3: CASSERGYNEQFF; DNA: TGTGCCAGCAGCGAACGGGGTTACAATGAGCAGTTCTTC
D: .; V: TRBV6-5; J: TRBJ1-4; size: .; CDR3: CASRGTGRSGEKLFF; DNA: TGTGCCAGTAGAGGAACAGGGCGAAGTGGCGAAAAACTGTTTTTT
D: .; V: TRBV28; J: TRBJ2-2; size: few; CDR3: CASRTADRSNTGELFF; DNA: TGTGCCAGCAGGACGGCTGATCGGTCGAACACCGGGGAGCTGTTTTTT
D: .; V: TRBV7-9; J: TRBJ1-4; size: .; CDR3: CASSPEVPGLGKLFF; DNA: TGTGCCAGCAGCCCAGAAGTACCGGGTCTGGGGAAACTGTTTTTT
D: TRBD2; V: TRBV6-5; J: TRBJ2-1; size: .; CDR3: CASSYSTSGPPGEQFF; DNA: TGTGCCAGCAGTTACTCGACTAGCGGCCCCCCAGGAGAGCAGTTCTTC
D: TRBD2; V: TRBV2; J: TRBJ2-4; size: .; CDR3: CASTREGDIQYF; DNA: TGTGCCAGCACGCGGGAGGGGGACATTCAGTACTTC
D: .; V: TRBV7-9; J: TRBJ1-2; size: once; CDR3: CASSLIRGSSYGYTF; DNA: TGTGCCAGCAGCTTAATCCGTGGATCAAGCTATGGCTACACCTTC